Here is one T cell receptor beta chain with its context. The clone's antigen remains unknown. The sample holds no much larger clone one base away, and base qualities are not on file. This sample is part of a study of graft-versus-host responses after intestinal transplantation (dated by TCRdb to the early 2020s). In the study overall: Multivisceral, liver-intestinal, or isolated intestinal transplants were received by the recipients. Every recipient was given anti-thymocyte globulin induction, followed by approximately 3 years of maintenance tacrolimus and steroids. Graft-versus-host and host-versus-graft alloreactive T cell clones were tracked in the graft, circulation and bone marrow after intestinal transplantation using bulk TCR-beta CDR3 sequencing. Alloreactive clones were identified by sequencing pre-transplant mixed lymphocyte reaction products and comparing them with unstimulated pre-transplant donor and recipient T cells. A cohort of some 24 intestinal transplant recipients, including one retransplant, was enrolled, and a few patients lacking pretransplant specimens were excluded. Donor T cell macrochimerism was defined as a peak of at least 4% donor T cells among recipient peripheral blood mononuclear cells. Samples from a few later patients were sequenced in-house on an Illumina MiSeq with MiXCR processing rather than by the commercial service.

The full study reports these points: Peak levels of circulating GvH clones were associated with declines in HvG clones early after transplant. High GvH to HvG T cell clonal ratios were observed in the allografts of patients with donor T cell macrochimerism. The relatively low number and heterogeneity of intestinal transplant patients limited the conclusions. GvH clones were detected in recipient bone marrow, and some of these GvH clones were observed earlier in ileal mucosa or blood, consistent with an intestinal mucosal origin.

From the cysteine through the phenylalanine, the CDR3 covers 13 amino acids. Only the CDR3 DNA is retained, 39 bases long and in frame from the first base. CDR1 and CDR2 were assigned from the germline V gene as SGHVS and FNYEAQ. The junction carries 14 bases between V and J, which are trimmed by 5 bases and 7 bases respectively. The library came from the immunoSEQ multiplex PCR assay. For most patients, genomic DNA was isolated with the Qiagen DNeasy Blood and Tissue Kit and shipped frozen to Adaptive Biotechnologies for TCR sequencing. For most patients, genomic DNA was subjected to high-throughput TCR-beta CDR3 sequencing by Adaptive Biotechnologies. Under the source paper's analysis protocol: Adaptive's ImmunoSEQ software was the source of the TCR sequencing data for about 20 patients, while a few other patients were processed with MiXCR and VDJtools. To correct CD4 versus CD8 sorting errors, sequences present in both subsets at a frequency ratio below 5:1 were removed. CDR3 nucleotide sequences shared between donor and recipient were removed because the origin of such sequences could not be assigned. Alloreactive clones required at least 2-fold expansion over unstimulated cells and minimum CFSE-low frequency of 0.002% (template counts) or 0.001% (read counts). Mappable clones were those detected in sequenced pre-transplant spleen, lymph node, or MLR CFSE-low populations of the donor or recipient. The cumulative frequency of alloreactive clones was calculated as a percentage of all sequences, weighted by copy number. The source is immuneACCESS, and TCRdb retained only in-frame sequences with V and J called. Part of the clones is not carried over; for the studies checked, unresolved V genes explain less than half of this, and the remainder is unexplained. The D gene and trimming were derived from the DNA, and the V and J assignments and clone size from that table. In all, the sample holds about 120,000 clones, and roughly nine tenths of those were seen once. The leading ten clones occupy 0.2% to 0.25% of the sample.

Taken with the paper, the label for time point translates to: cells obtained before transplantation from donor or recipient. CD3+CD4+ and CD3+CD8+ populations were FACS-sorted from unstimulated pre-transplant donor and recipient cells taken from spleen or lymph nodes. Sequences were derived from unstimulated CD4+ T cells sorted from spleen or lymph node cells, sampled before transplant. This chain is built from TRBV7-6 and TRBJ2-5; the best D guess is TRBD2, with 6 bases matching. The clonotype comes from a human donor who was the organ donor for an intestinal transplant. The DNA reads TGTGCCAGCAGCCCCCCGGGAGTCGGGACCCAGTACTTC. This translates into CASSPPGVGTQYF.